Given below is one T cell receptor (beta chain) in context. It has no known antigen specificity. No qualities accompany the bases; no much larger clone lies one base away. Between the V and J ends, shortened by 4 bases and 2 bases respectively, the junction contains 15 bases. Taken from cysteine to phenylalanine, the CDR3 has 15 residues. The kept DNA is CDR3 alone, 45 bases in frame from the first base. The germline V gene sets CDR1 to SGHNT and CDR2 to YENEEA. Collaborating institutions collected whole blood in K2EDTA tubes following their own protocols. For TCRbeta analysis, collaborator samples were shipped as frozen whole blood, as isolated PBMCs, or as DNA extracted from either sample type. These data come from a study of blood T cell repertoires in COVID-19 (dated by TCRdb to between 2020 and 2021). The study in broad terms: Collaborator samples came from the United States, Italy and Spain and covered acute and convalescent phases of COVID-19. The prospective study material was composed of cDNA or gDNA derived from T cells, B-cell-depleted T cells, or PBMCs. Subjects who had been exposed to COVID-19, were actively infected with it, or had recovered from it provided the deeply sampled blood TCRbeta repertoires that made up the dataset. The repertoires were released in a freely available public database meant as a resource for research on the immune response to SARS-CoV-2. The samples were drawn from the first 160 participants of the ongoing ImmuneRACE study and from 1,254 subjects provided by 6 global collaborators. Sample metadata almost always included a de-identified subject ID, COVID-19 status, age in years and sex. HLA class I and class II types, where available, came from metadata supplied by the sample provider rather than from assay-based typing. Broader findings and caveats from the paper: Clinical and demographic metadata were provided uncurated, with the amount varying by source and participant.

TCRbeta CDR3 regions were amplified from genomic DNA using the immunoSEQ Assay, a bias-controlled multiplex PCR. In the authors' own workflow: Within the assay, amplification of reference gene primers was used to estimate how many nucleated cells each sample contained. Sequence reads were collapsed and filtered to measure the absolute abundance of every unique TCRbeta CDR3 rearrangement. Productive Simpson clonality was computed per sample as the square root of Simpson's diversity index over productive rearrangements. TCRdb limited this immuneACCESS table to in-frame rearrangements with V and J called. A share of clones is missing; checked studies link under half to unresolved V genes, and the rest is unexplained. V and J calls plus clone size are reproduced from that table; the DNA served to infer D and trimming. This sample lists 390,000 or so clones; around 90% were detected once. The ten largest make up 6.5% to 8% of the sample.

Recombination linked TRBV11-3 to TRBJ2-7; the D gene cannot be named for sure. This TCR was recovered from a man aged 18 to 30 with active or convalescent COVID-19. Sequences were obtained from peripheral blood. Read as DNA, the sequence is TGTGCCAGCAGCTCCCTTCACTACACCACCTACGAGCAGTACTTC. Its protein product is CASSSLHYTTYEQYF. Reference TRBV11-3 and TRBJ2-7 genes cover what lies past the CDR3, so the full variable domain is EAGVVQSPRYKIIEKKQPVAFWCNPISGHNTLYWYLQNLGQGPELLIRYENEEAVDDSQLPKDRFSAERLKGVDSTLKIQPAELGDSAVYLCASSSLHYTTYEQYFGPGTRLTVT.